This paragraph covers one T cell receptor beta chain sequence. The data are from a study of T-cell reconstitution after alpha-beta-depleted transplantation in children. Unique molecular identifiers were incorporated when the TCRbeta library was constructed. A single record per CDR3 protein comes from TCRdb applying MiXCR to the PCR reads. This sample has about 400,000 distinct CDR3 sequences; 20% occur once, and the top ten carry 3% to 4%. V lost 1 base and J lost 5, with 14 bases in between. This CDR3 comprises 16 residues. Germline CDR1 and CDR2: SGHVS and FQNEAQ. Sequenced here: PBMCs from the stem cell graft donor, sampled from the stem cell graft. The sequence was obtained from a human donor who donated a stem cell graft to a child with acute myeloid leukemia. J is TRBJ1-4 and V is TRBV7-8; D might be TRBD1 (6 bases). The CDR3 here is CASSLGAGQRNEKLFF. CDR3 nucleotides: TGTGCCAGCAGCTTAGGGGCCGGACAGAGAAATGAAAAACTGTTTTTT.